These T cell receptor beta chains were read from a single sample in a study of cytomegalovirus exposure and HLA in healthy donors. Sequenced by immunoSEQ multiplex PCR; TCRdb stores in-frame clones only, minus some. Of fewer than 80,000 clones detected, 65% to 80% appear once; the ten largest clones hold 2% to 3%. The sample consisted of PBMCs. These receptors were collected from a man younger than 45 in good health and CMV-seronegative. The CDR3 runs from the conserved cysteine through the conserved F or W. D genes are given only for firm matches. The size entry is marked missing in some rows and otherwise reads once, few, many or a size class.

TRBJ2-7	TRBV7-2	-	-	CASSIGSYEQYF	TGTGCCAGCAGTATCGGCTCCTACGAGCAGTACTTC
TRBJ2-3	TRBV6-6	-	TRBD1	CASRDRDGDTQYF	TGTGCCAGCAGGGACAGGGATGGAGATACGCAGTATTTT
TRBJ2-2	TRBV7-2	-	-	CASTQGPGELFF	TGTGCCAGCACCCAGGGTCCCGGGGAGCTGTTTTTT
TRBJ2-6	TRBV7-2	once	TRBD1	CASSLGAGGHSGANVLTF	TGTGCCAGCAGCCTCGGGGCAGGGGGTCACTCTGGGGCCAACGTCCTGACTTTC
TRBJ1-1	TRBV4-1	-	-	CASSQDRSRGSAEAFF	TGCGCCAGCAGCCAAGATCGGAGCAGGGGCTCCGCTGAAGCTTTCTTT
TRBJ2-2	TRBV28	-	TRBD2	CASSSISTGGGELFF	TGTGCCAGCAGTTCGATTAGCACGGGGGGCGGGGAGCTGTTTTTT
TRBJ1-3	TRBV19	-	-	CASTRGASSGNTIYF	TGTGCCAGTACCCGTGGAGCCAGCTCTGGAAACACCATATATTTT
TRBJ2-7	TRBV5-6	-	-	CASSLLTNEQYF	TGTGCCAGCAGCTTGCTCACAAACGAGCAGTACTTC
TRBJ1-1	TRBV18	-	TRBD1	CASSRDRGTTEAFF	TGTGCCAGCTCACGGGACAGGGGGACCACTGAAGCTTTCTTT
TRBJ2-7	TRBV18	-	-	CASSPRQGSYEQYF	TGTGCCAGCTCACCAAGGCAGGGGTCCTACGAGCAGTACTTC
TRBJ1-2	TRBV19	once	TRBD1	CASSTGGGYTF	TGTGCCAGTAGTACAGGGGGCGGCTACACCTTC
TRBJ2-7	TRBV15	-	-	CATSLGQGIYEQYF	TGTGCCACCAGCTTGGGGCAGGGGATCTACGAGCAGTACTTC
TRBJ1-1	TRBV7-2	-	-	CASSLAPDYTEAFF	TGTGCCAGCAGCTTAGCCCCAGATTACACTGAAGCTTTCTTT
TRBJ2-1	TRBV7-8	-	TRBD2	CASSLVAGVYNEQFF	TGTGCCAGCAGCTTAGTAGCGGGAGTCTACAATGAGCAGTTCTTC
TRBJ2-7	TRBV2	few	TRBD1	CASSERTGGYEQYF	TGTGCCAGCAGTGAAAGGACAGGGGGCTACGAGCAGTACTTC
TRBJ1-2	TRBV4-2	-	-	CASSPGYGYTF	TGTGCCAGCAGCCCGGGGTATGGCTACACCTTC
TRBJ1-2	TRBV27	-	-	CASSPRRQESYTF	TGTGCCAGCAGTCCCCGTCGACAGGAAAGCTACACCTTC
TRBJ2-5	TRBV5-4	-	-	CASSFRGGETQYF	TGTGCCAGCAGCTTCAGGGGTGGCGAGACCCAGTACTTC
TRBJ2-7	TRBV28	-	TRBD2	CASQISGGEGYEQYF	TGTGCCAGCCAAATAAGCGGGGGCGAGGGCTACGAGCAGTACTTC
TRBJ2-7	TRBV28	-	TRBD2	CASSPFQREGREQYF	TGTGCCAGCAGCCCCTTTCAGCGGGAGGGCCGCGAGCAGTACTTC